These T cell receptor beta chains were read from a single sample in a study of patients and donors after allogeneic stem cell transplantation. TCRdb re-analysed the RT-PCR reads in MiXCR, keeping a single row per CDR3 protein. The sample records fewer than 75,000 distinct CDR3 sequences, about 14% being singletons. The sample comprised blood, either unsorted or a sorted T cell fraction (not recorded which). Source of these receptors: a human donor who was either an allogeneic HSCT recipient or a stem cell or donor lymphocyte infusion donor (not recorded which). It is not recorded whose cells these are; they may come from a transplant donor. The CDR3 runs from the conserved cysteine through the conserved F or W. D genes are given only for firm matches. The size field is filled for only some rows; it gives once, few, many or a size class.

v_gene,abundance,d_gene,j_gene,CDR3aa,CDR3nt
TRBV6-5,-,TRBD1,TRBJ1-3,CASSYSIRQGLGVAGNTIYF,TGTGCCAGCAGTTACTCTATTCGACAGGGGCTTGGGGTGGCTGGAAACACCATATATTTT
TRBV5-5,once,TRBD1,TRBJ2-5,CASSPRQGRSETQYF,TGTGCCAGCAGCCCCCGACAGGGGAGGTCGGAGACCCAGTACTTC
TRBV20-1,many,-,TRBJ2-7,CSARSSYEQYF,TGCAGTGCTCGTTCCTCCTACGAGCAGTACTTC
TRBV6-5,-,-,TRBJ2-7,CASSFRSSYEQYF,TGTGCCAGCAGTTTTAGAAGCTCCTACGAGCAGTACTTC
TRBV25-1,-,TRBD2,TRBJ2-1,CASSGTSGYEQFF,TGTGCCAGCAGTGGGACTAGCGGCTATGAGCAGTTCTTC
TRBV10-1,few,-,TRBJ2-1,CASSESISGLWNEQFF,TGCGCCAGCAGTGAGTCGATATCAGGGCTGTGGAATGAGCAGTTCTTC
TRBV2,-,TRBD1,TRBJ1-2,CASSVVTGGLKEGYTF,TGTGCCAGCAGCGTTGTGACAGGGGGCTTAAAAGAAGGCTACACCTTC
TRBV20-1,few,TRBD2,TRBJ2-7,CSARDSSGSIMYAAEQYF,TGCAGTGCTAGAGATTCTAGCGGGAGTATTATGTATGCGGCCGAGCAGTACTTC
TRBV9,-,-,TRBJ2-1,CASSVVLASDEQFF,TGTGCCAGCAGCGTAGTACTAGCCTCTGATGAGCAGTTCTTC
TRBV5-6,-,-,TRBJ1-3,CASSRLLGNTIYF,TGTGCCAGCAGCCGCCTCCTTGGAAACACCATATATTTT